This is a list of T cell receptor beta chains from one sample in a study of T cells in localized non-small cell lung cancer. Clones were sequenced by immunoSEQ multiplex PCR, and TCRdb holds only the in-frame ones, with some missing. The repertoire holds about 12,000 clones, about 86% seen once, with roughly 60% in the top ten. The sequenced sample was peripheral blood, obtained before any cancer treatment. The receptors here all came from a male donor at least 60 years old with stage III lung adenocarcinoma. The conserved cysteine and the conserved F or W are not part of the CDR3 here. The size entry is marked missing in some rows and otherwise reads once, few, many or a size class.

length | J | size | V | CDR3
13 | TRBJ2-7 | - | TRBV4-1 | ASSQARTPWYEQY
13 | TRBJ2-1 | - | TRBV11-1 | ASSLSGRAGNEQF
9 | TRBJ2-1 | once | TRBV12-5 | ASGLVREQF
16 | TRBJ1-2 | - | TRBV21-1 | ASSTHPYQGPRGPGYT
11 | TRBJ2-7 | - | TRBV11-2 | ASSLVSGDEQY
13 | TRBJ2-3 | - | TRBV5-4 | ASSPGGPLKDTQY
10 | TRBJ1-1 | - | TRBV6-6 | ASSPLWTEAF
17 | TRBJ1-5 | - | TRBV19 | ASCGGHKGGGWGNQPQH
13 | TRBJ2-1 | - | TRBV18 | ASSRGQGANNEQF
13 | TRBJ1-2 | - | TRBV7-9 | ASRRPRGPNYGYT
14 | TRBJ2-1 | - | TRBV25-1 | ASLPPGTGGGGEQF
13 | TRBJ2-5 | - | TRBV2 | ASSETSWYQETQY
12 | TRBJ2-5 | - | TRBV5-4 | ASSSPVGEETQY
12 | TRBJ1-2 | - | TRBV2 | ASTIDTHANGYT
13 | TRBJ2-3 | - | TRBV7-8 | ASSPIQGAEDTQY
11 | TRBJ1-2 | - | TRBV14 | ASSQVTENGYT
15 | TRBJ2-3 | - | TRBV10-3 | AISESTGGRATDTQY
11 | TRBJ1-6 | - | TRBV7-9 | ASTPDGNSPLH
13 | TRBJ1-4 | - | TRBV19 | ASSRPLRNNEKLF
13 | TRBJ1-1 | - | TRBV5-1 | ASSLRQGAGTEAF
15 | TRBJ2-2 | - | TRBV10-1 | ASSDPGQGKTTGELF
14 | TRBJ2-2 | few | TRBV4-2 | ASSQEEGTHTGELF
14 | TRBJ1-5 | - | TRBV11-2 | ASSLGGDRRNQPQH
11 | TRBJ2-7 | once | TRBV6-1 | ASSELGVYEQY
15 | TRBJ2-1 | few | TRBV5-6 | ASSPEGYGRAYNEQF
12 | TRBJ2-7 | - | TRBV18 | ASSPPAGPYEQY
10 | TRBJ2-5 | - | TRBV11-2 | ASSLGEETQY
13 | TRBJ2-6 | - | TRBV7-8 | ASSSPKTGANVLT
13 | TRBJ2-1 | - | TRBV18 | ASFDSGSSYNEQF
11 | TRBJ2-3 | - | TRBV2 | ASSDQGRDTQY
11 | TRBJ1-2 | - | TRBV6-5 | ASSETGFYGYT
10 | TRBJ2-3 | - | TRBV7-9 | ASSFGEDTQY
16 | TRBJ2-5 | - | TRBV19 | ASSPGLAGALPQETQY
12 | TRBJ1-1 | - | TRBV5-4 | ASTEIVGGPEAF
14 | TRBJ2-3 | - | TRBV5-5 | ASSSGGGGYTDTQY
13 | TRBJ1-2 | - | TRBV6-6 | ASSYSPGAGYGYT
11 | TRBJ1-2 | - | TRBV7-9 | ASSLGGGTVGT
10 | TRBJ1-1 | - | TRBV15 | ATSRGMSEAF
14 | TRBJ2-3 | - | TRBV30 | AWSVGLAGDTDTQY
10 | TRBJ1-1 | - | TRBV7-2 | ASSPQGVLAF
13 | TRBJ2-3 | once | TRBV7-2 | ASSFQAGESDTQY
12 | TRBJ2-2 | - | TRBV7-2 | ASSQTLLAGELF
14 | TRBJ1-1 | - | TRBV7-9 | ASSLAKDIPNTEAF
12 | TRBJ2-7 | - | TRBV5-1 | ASSVSGMSYEQY